The 15 T cell receptor beta chains given below trace back to one sample, sequenced in a study of blood T cell repertoires in COVID-19. Sequencing used immunoSEQ multiplex PCR; TCRdb keeps in-frame clones, though not all of them. The table records over 300,000 clones, roughly 90% of them present only once. The sample taken for sequencing was peripheral blood. These receptors were taken from a man between 18 and 29 years old with active or convalescent COVID-19.

The rearrangement uses TRBV5-4 and TRBJ1-1; 7 bases align to TRBD1. This CDR3 spans 15 amino acids. Per the germline V gene, CDR1 is SGHNT and CDR2 is YYREEE (reference sequence). Trimming removed 1 base from V and 3 bases from J; junction bases left unmatched: 6. In nucleotides, the CDR3 is TGTGCCAGCAGCTTGCCCTCGGACAGGTACACTGAAGCTTTCTTT. Its protein product is CASSLPSDRYTEAFF.

The chain joins TRBV19 to TRBJ1-1, with 9 bases lining up with TRBD1. The CDR3 contains 14 residues. Germline CDR1 is LNHDA and CDR2 is SQIVND (reference sequence). With 6 bases clipped from V and 3 bases from J, the junction kept 5 bases outside the gene matches. The DNA of the CDR3 is TGTGCCAGTAGGGAGGACAGGGGCCACACTGAAGCTTTCTTT. This codes for CASREDRGHTEAFF.

This clone has only one observation. The V gene is TRBV3-1 (or the pseudogene TRBV3-2), the J gene TRBJ2-5; 8 bases map to TRBD2. Germline lookup yields CDR1 LGHDT and CDR2 YNNKEL (reference sequence). The CDR3 loop spans 15 amino acids. The V segment lost 4 bases and the J segment 2 bases; nucleotides outside the gene matches: 6. CDR3 in amino acids: CASSPYTSGQETQYF. CDR3 in DNA: TGTGCCAGCAGCCCCTATACTAGCGGACAAGAGACCCAGTACTTC.

This clone was counted a single time. This chain connects TRBV28 to TRBJ2-1, with 7 bases matching TRBD2. The CDR3 runs 12 residues. The junction had 8 bases not matched to a gene; V was cut back by 11 bases and J by 7 bases. From germline, CDR1 is MDHEN and CDR2 SYDVKM. The CDR3 bases are TGTGCCGCATGTAGGCGGGAGAATGAGCAGTTCTTC. Its protein product is CAACRRENEQFF.

CDR3 sequence (DNA): TGCGCCAGCAGCCAAGATTGGGACTCCTCTGGAAACACCATATATTTT. This codes for CASSQDWDSSGNTIYF. This sequence joins TRBV4-1 and TRBJ1-3; TRBD1 is a possible D gene (5 bases). The CDR3 sequence is 16 residues long. Germline V gene sequence: CDR1 MGHRA, CDR2 YSYEKL. V lost 0 bases and J 0 bases, leaving 9 bases between the germline ends.

The rearrangement joins TRBV6-4 to TRBJ2-2, with no clear D. This CDR3 has 13 amino acids. The germline CDR1 and CDR2 sequences are MRHNA and SNTAGT. Trimming left V 4 bases short and J 8 bases short, with 11 bases between. The CDR3 coding sequence is TGTGCCAGCAGTGCCCAAACTGAGGGGGAGCTGTTTTTT. This sequence encodes CASSAQTEGELFF.

The CDR3 DNA follows: TGTGCCAGTGTCACCGGGACAGCACAGGGAGTAGAAAAACTGTTTTTT. Amino acids: CASVTGTAQGVEKLFF. The chain combines TRBV19 with TRBJ1-4, with TRBD1 identical over 7 bases. The CDR3 is 16 residues long. The V gene's germline CDR1 is LNHDA and CDR2 SQIVND (reference sequence). The ends lost 8 bases at V and 8 bases at J; junction bases unmatched: 17.

V usage is TRBV6-6 and J usage is TRBJ2-3; 9 bases agree with TRBD1. Germline lookup yields CDR1 MNHNY and CDR2 SVGAGI (reference sequence). The CDR3 spans 16 residues. After removal of 0 bases from V and 3 bases from J, the junction contained 4 bases not matched to a gene. The CDR3 loop is CASSYSWTGVTDTQYF. The CDR3 coding sequence is TGTGCCAGCAGTTACTCGTGGACAGGGGTGACAGATACGCAGTATTTT.

This clone is a singleton in its sample. The genes are TRBV30 and TRBJ2-7; D is perhaps TRBD2 (6 bases). Trimming stripped 0 bases from V and 2 bases from J, with 11 bases between. This CDR3 is built from 14 residues. CDR1 is GTSNPN and CDR2 is SVGIG in the germline V gene (reference sequence). CDR3 residues: CAWSVEGGPYEQYF. Written as DNA, the CDR3 is TGTGCCTGGAGTGTTGAGGGAGGCCCCTACGAGCAGTACTTC.

This rearrangement joins TRBV25-1 to TRBJ2-3, with a tentative D call TRBD1 (5 bases). The CDR3 runs 14 residues. The germline V and J ends were trimmed by 6 bases and 2 bases, with 12 bases remaining between them. CDR1 MGHDK and CDR2 SYGVNS come from the germline V gene. The chain's CDR3 is CASSRQFSTDTQYF. CDR3 DNA: TGTGCCAGCAGCAGACAGTTCTCCACAGATACGCAGTATTTT.

Written as DNA, the CDR3 is TGTGCCAGCAGTGACCCCGGGACAGGGGATGGAAACACCATATATTTT. Its protein product is CASSDPGTGDGNTIYF. The chain employs TRBV6-1 and TRBJ1-3; 10 bases are shared with TRBD1. The CDR3 has 16 residues. Germline-derived CDR1 and CDR2 are MNHNS and SASEGT. J was trimmed by 3 bases and V by 3 bases; bases with no gene match: 5.

The chain links TRBV7-9 to TRBJ2-1, with D perhaps matching TRBD1 (7 bases). The length of the CDR3 is 13 residues. CDR1 SEHNR and CDR2 FQNEAQ come from the germline V gene (reference sequence). Trimming removed 0 bases from V and 8 bases from J, with 8 bases in between. The CDR3 region is CASSLARGDEQFF. CDR3 DNA sequence: TGTGCCAGCAGCTTAGCCAGGGGGGATGAGCAGTTCTTC.

The gene calls are TRBV6-1 and TRBJ1-5; 8 bases are a match to TRBD1. Germline lookup yields CDR1 MNHNS and CDR2 SASEGT. The CDR3 is 17 residues long. V lost 4 bases, J lost 0 bases, and 8 bases stayed unmatched. The CDR3 protein is CASSGRGPLNSNQPQHF. Written as DNA, the CDR3 is TGTGCCAGCAGTGGCAGGGGGCCCCTTAATAGCAATCAGCCCCAGCATTTT.

The chain employs TRBV5-1 and TRBJ2-1, with D possibly matching TRBD1 (6 bases). This CDR3 comprises 17 residues. The V and J ends lost 0 bases and 1 base respectively, with 14 bases between them. Germline CDR1 SGHRS, CDR2 YFSETQ. CDR3 amino acids: CASSLAPRGTSYNEQFF. The CDR3 DNA reads as TGCGCCAGCAGCTTGGCCCCCAGGGGAACATCCTACAATGAGCAGTTCTTC. The variable domain in full, completed from reference TRBV5-1 and TRBJ2-1, reads KAGVTQTPRYLIKTRGQQVTLSCSPISGHRSVSWYQQTPGQGLQFLFEYFSETQRNKGNFPGRFSGRQFSNSRSEMNVSTLELGDSALYLCASSLAPRGTSYNEQFFGPGTRLTVL.

The gene calls are TRBV21-1 and TRBJ2-1; the DNA was not used to check the table's D call, TRBD1. TRBV21-1 is assigned pseudogene status. The CDR3 covers 17 residues. The CDR3 protein is CASSTNSGQGAMNEQFF. CDR3 coding DNA: TGTGCCAGCAGCACAAACTCGGGACAGGGGGCTATGAATGAGCAGTTCTTC.